This is a list of T cell receptor beta chains from one sample in a study of identical twins. In TCRdb, the 5' RACE reads were re-called with MiXCR into one record per CDR3 protein. The sample lists 450,000 to 500,000 distinct CDR3 sequences, roughly an eighth seen once, with approximately 0.98% in the top ten. The same sample was also used in a study of yellow fever vaccine responses in identical twins.

Sequencing used CD4+ T cells sorted from blood. The receptors were sampled from a woman aged 18-35 years in good health. CDR3s include the opening cysteine and the closing phenylalanine or tryptophan. D genes are given only for firm matches. Some rows have no size entry. The others give once, few or many, or a class for an expanded clone.

many	TRBV5-1	TRBJ2-1	TRBD2	CASSFGTSGYNEQFF	TGTGCCAGCAGTTTTGGGACTAGCGGCTACAATGAGCAGTTCTTC
-	TRBV5-1	TRBJ2-3	-	CASSAELPTDTQYF	TGCGCCAGCAGCGCTGAGCTTCCCACAGATACGCAGTATTTT
few	TRBV6-2/TRBV6-3	TRBJ2-1	TRBD2	CASTSGQWNEQFF	TGTGCCAGTACTAGCGGGCAGTGGAATGAGCAGTTCTTC
few	TRBV7-9	TRBJ2-7	-	CACQGGSGEQYF	TGTGCCTGCCAGGGGGGGTCAGGGGAGCAGTACTTC
-	TRBV12-3/TRBV12-4	TRBJ2-7	TRBD1	CASSQTGGGSYERYF	TGTGCCAGCAGTCAAACAGGGGGCGGTAGCTACGAGCGGTACTTC
-	TRBV20-1	TRBJ1-1	-	CSASHNRVNTEAFF	TGCAGTGCATCCCACAACCGGGTAAACACTGAAGCTTTCTTT
many	TRBV5-5	TRBJ2-6	-	CASSPSAASGANVLTF	TGTGCCAGCAGCCCGTCTGCGGCCTCTGGGGCCAACGTCCTGACTTTC
-	TRBV20-1	TRBJ1-1	-	CSARETTGQAFF	TGCAGTGCTAGAGAAACGACGGGACAAGCTTTCTTT
few	TRBV11-2	TRBJ2-1	-	CASSLRGNNYNEQFF	TGTGCCAGCAGCTTAAGGGGAAATAACTACAATGAGCAGTTCTTC
-	TRBV4-1	TRBJ2-4	-	CASSPPPTRLSKNIQYF	TGCGCCAGCAGCCCGCCTCCCACCAGGCTCTCAAAAAACATTCAGTACTTC
-	TRBV7-2	TRBJ2-2	TRBD2	CASSPLSGGSNTGELFF	TGTGCCAGCAGCCCTCTTAGCGGGGGGTCAAACACCGGGGAGCTGTTTTTT
-	TRBV7-8	TRBJ2-2	-	CASSFGTNRTGELFF	TGTGCCAGCAGCTTCGGGACCAACCGCACCGGGGAGCTGTTTTTT
few	TRBV27	TRBJ2-5	-	CASGWGWETQYF	TGTGCCAGCGGTTGGGGGTGGGAGACCCAGTACTTC
-	TRBV2	TRBJ1-5	-	CAVRADNQPQHF	TGTGCCGTCCGGGCCGATAATCAGCCCCAGCATTTT
-	TRBV5-1	TRBJ2-3	-	CASSLEYSTDTQYF	TGCGCCAGCAGCTTGGAGTATAGCACAGATACGCAGTATTTT
-	TRBV27	TRBJ1-3	-	CASSPLADPGNTIYF	TGTGCCAGCAGTCCGTTAGCGGACCCTGGAAACACCATATATTTT
-	TRBV4-1	TRBJ2-7	TRBD1	CASSPGQGSLYEQYF	TGCGCCAGCAGCCCCGGACAGGGCTCACTGTACGAGCAGTACTTC
few	TRBV27	TRBJ1-4	TRBD1	CASRDGQGTEKLFF	TGTGCCAGCAGGGACGGACAGGGGACCGAAAAACTGTTTTTT